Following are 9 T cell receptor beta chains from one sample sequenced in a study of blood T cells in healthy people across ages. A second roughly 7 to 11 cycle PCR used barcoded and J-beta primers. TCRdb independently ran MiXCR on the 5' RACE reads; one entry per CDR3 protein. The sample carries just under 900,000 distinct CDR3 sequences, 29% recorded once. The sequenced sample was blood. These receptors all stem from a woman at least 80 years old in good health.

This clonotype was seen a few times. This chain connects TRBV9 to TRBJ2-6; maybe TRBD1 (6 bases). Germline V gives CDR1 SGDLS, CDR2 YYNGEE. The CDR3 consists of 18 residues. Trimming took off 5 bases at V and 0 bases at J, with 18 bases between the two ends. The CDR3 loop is CASSVTYRVSSGANVLTF. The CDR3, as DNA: TGTGCCAGCAGTGTTACCTACAGGGTAAGCTCTGGGGCCAACGTCCTGACTTTC.

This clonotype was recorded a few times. The CDR3: CSARDSVGFQFEAFF. CDR3 in DNA: TGCAGTGCTAGAGATTCAGTAGGGTTCCAGTTTGAAGCTTTCTTT. The chain recombines TRBV20-1 with TRBJ1-1; D is unclear. The V end was cut by 0 bases, the J end by 7 bases, with 18 bases between. CDR3 length equals 15 residues. Germline-derived CDR1 and CDR2 are DFQATT and SNEGSKA (reference sequence).

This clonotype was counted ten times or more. In nucleotides, the CDR3 is TGTGCCAGCAGCCAAGCGAGGGAGCAGTACTTC. Protein product: CASSQAREQYF. This chain connects TRBV3-1 to TRBJ2-7, with D unresolved. Trimming cost V 1 base and J 7 bases, with 5 bases left between them. This CDR3 spans 11 amino acids. The germline CDR1 and CDR2 sequences are LGHDT and YNNKEL (reference sequence).

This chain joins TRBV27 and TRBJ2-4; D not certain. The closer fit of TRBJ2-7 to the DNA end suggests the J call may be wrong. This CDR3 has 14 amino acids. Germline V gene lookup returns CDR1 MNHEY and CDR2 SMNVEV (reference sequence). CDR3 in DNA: TGTGCCAGCAGTTTTAGTAGCCAGTGGTACGAGCAGTACTTC. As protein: CASSFSSQWYEQYF.

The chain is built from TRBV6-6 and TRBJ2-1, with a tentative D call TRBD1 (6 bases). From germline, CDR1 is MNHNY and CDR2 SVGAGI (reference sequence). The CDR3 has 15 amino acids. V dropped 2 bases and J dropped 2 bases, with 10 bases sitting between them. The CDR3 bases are TGTGCCAGCAGTTACGGGACACCAACCTACAATGAGCAGTTCTTC. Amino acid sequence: CASSYGTPTYNEQFF.

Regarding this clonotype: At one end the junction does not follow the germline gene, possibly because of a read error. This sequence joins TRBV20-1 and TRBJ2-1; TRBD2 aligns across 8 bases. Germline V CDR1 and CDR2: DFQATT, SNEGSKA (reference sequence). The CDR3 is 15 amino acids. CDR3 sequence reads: CSSSPRAGGGYEQVF. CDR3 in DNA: TGCAGTTCCTCGCCGCGGGCGGGGGGCGGGTATGAGCAGGTCTTC.

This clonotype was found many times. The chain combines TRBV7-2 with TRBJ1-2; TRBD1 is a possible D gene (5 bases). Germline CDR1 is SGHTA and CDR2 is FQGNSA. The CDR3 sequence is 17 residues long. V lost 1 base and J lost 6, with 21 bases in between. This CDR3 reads CASSLGLLQGKSDGYTF. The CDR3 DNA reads TGTGCCAGCAGCTTAGGCCTTTTGCAGGGCAAATCGGATGGCTACACCTTC.

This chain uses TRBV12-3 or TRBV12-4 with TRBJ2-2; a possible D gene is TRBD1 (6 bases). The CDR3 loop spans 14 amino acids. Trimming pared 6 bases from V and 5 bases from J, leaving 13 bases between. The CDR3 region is CASRTGTPTGELFF. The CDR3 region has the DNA TGTGCCAGCAGAACCGGGACACCGACCGGGGAGCTGTTTTTT.

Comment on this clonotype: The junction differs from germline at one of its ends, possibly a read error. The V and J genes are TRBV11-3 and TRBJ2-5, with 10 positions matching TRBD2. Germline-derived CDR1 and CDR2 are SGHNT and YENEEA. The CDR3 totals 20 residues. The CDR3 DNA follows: TGTGCCAGCAGCTTAGGGGGAGGTTTAGCGGGGGGATACCGCCAAGAGGCCCAGTACTTC. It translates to CASSLGGGLAGGYRQEAQYF. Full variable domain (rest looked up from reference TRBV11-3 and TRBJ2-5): EAGVVQSPRYKIIEKKQPVAFWCNPISGHNTLYWYLQNLGQGPELLIRYENEEAVDDSQLPKDRFSAERLKGVDSTLKIQPAELGDSAVYLCASSLGGGLAGGYRQEAQYFGPGTRLLVL.